This T cell receptor beta chain was retrieved from a study of T-cell memory formation after mild COVID-19 (dated by TCRdb to the early 2020s). Context from the whole study: TCR sequence clusters from the two donors were largely donor specific. Two young, previously healthy adult volunteers made up the cohort, one male and one female. In a couple of donors, T-cell clones that expanded and contracted after mild COVID-19 were tracked by sequencing TCRalpha and TCRbeta repertoires over time. Overall results and qualifications from the work: Contracting CD4+ clones were found mainly in CM and EM memory subsets, while CD8+ clones were enriched in EMRA. Some responding clones were detected in pre-infection memory, suggesting pre-existing cross-reactive memory T cells joined the SARS-CoV-2 response. Only a couple of mild cases were covered by the study, and larger cohorts that include severe cases with pre-infection samples were considered necessary. Whether the second-wave clones peaking on day 37 were SARS-CoV-2 specific was not confirmed. Balanced CD4/CD8 phenotypes were observed for clones contracting from day 15 to 85, whereas a bias towards CD4+ was observed for a second wave of clones expanding from day 15 to 37.

Regarding this clonotype: Its cognate antigen has yet to be identified. No clone much larger than this one lies a single base away; base qualities are absent.

The run used an Illumina NovaSeq 6000. TCRalpha and TCRbeta cDNA libraries were constructed by 5'RACE with constant-segment primers, with sample barcodes and unique molecular identifiers being introduced. RNA was extracted from every sample with Trizol reagent. The libraries were amplified in two PCR steps, and the second step added a second sample barcode and Illumina TruSeq adapters. Libraries were sequenced on an Illumina NovaSeq with 2 x 150 bp paired-end reads. In the authors' own workflow: Demultiplexing of reads and collapsing into UMI-guided consensus sequences were performed with migec v1.2.7. With mixcr v2.1.11, UMI consensuses were aligned to TRA and TRB V and J templates and assembled into clonotypes. A clonotype was counted as expanded or contracted only when both edgeR and NoisET called the clonotype significant, with the noise models trained on biological replicates. For edgeR calls, a false discovery rate-adjusted p below 0.01 and a log2 fold-change threshold of 1 were applied. As an exploratory analysis of dynamics, PCA with hierarchical clustering was applied to max-normalized trajectories of the 1000 most abundant clonotypes. Each responding clone was given a CD4 or CD8 phenotype based on the CD4+ and CD8+ repertoires, which had been sequenced separately. Using fastp trimming at Q25 and MiXCR clonotype assembly, TCRdb reanalyzed the public sequencing data and kept in-frame beta chains. Identical CDR3 proteins give one entry, which carries the most common genes and DNA. These V and J calls are TCRdb output, not the study's own analysis. The sample profile shows 120,000 to 150,000 distinct CDR3 sequences; around 21% of them were found once. Over 2% of the sample lies in the top ten.

Ficoll-Paque density gradient centrifugation was used to isolate PBMCs. Looking up the germline V gene yields CDR1 ENHRY and CDR2 SYGVKD. V and J are trimmed by 2 bases and 8 bases, and the gene matches miss 11 bases of the junction. The CDR3 goes from the cysteine to the phenylalanine over 16 residues. The DNA shown is the 48-base CDR3, in frame from base 1. Rearrangement joined TRBV10-3 to TRBJ2-3, and 9 bases in between align with TRBD1. Sample: PBMCs or a T cell subset sorted from them (not recorded which). The sequence came from an adult woman who had mild COVID-19 (a few samples of this study predate the infection). The sample titles of this study are shuffled in the database, so cell type and time point are left out; the donor was told from shared clones. The CDR3 region has the sequence CAISEPAQGARGTQYF. The DNA reads as follows: TGTGCCATCAGTGAGCCAGCACAGGGGGCGCGTGGTACGCAGTATTTT.